The 26 T cell receptor beta chains below come from one sample, sequenced in a study of blood T cell repertoires in COVID-19. Method: immunoSEQ multiplex PCR; TCRdb's copy keeps in-frame clones and lacks some. The data show approximately 350,000 clones, about nine tenths seen once. Material: peripheral blood. These receptors came from a woman in her seventies with COVID-19, enrolled during active disease.

This chain links TRBV6-2 or TRBV6-3 with TRBJ1-1; tentatively, D is TRBD1 (6 bases). This CDR3 contains 13 residues. Germline CDR1 is MNHEY and CDR2 is SVGEGT. The germline V and J ends were trimmed by 6 bases and 1 base, with 9 bases remaining between them. The CDR3 DNA follows: TGTGCCAGCAGCCGGGGACAGAACACTGAAGCTTTCTTT. It encodes CASSRGQNTEAFF.

This rearrangement joins TRBV7-6 to TRBJ2-1, with a possible D match to TRBD2 (5 bases). Trimming shortened V by 1 base and J by 10 bases, and 17 bases separated the two germline ends. There are 15 residues in the CDR3. The V gene's germline CDR1 is SGHVS and CDR2 FNYEAQ. This chain's CDR3 is CASSLGPGPEGEQFF. The CDR3 DNA reads TGTGCCAGCAGCTTAGGTCCGGGTCCCGAGGGCGAGCAGTTCTTC.

V is TRBV19 and J is TRBJ1-6, with D possibly matching TRBD1 (5 bases). CDR1 and CDR2 from the germline V gene are LNHDA and SQIVND (reference sequence). The V end lost 5 bases, the J end lost 6 bases, and 11 bases lay between the germline ends. The CDR3 spans 14 residues. CDR3 bases: TGTGCCAGTAGTCGGAGACAGATTAATTCACCCCTCCACTTT. It translates to CASSRRQINSPLHF.

This clone was picked up one time. V gene TRBV19 combines with J gene TRBJ2-5; tentatively, D is TRBD2 (6 bases). CDR3 length: 14 residues. V was shortened by 0 bases and J by 7 bases, with 12 bases between the two germline ends. Germline CDR1 and CDR2: LNHDA and SQIVND (reference sequence). The CDR3 region is CASSIEGLGGTQYF. CDR3 DNA: TGTGCCAGTAGTATAGAGGGCCTGGGGGGGACCCAGTACTTC. Full variable domain (outside the CDR3, taken from reference TRBV19 and TRBJ2-5): DGGITQSPKYLFRKEGQNVTLSCEQNLNHDAMYWYRQDPGQGLRLIYYSQIVNDFQKGDIAEGYSVSREKKESFPLTVTSAQKNPTAFYLCASSIEGLGGTQYFGPGTRLLVL.

The V call is TRBV7-2, the J call TRBJ1-2; D is unresolved. The V gene's germline CDR1 is SGHTA and CDR2 FQGNSA. V was pared by 1 base and J by 2 bases, with 5 bases between. The CDR3 runs to 13 residues. DNA for the CDR3: TGTGCCAGCAGCTTAGAGGAGAACTATGGCTACACCTTC. It specifies CASSLEENYGYTF.

This chain uses TRBV19 with TRBJ2-7, with 9 positions matching TRBD1. There are 14 residues in the CDR3. Germline CDR1 and CDR2: LNHDA and SQIVND (reference sequence). V shed 6 bases, J shed 4 bases, and the junction held 7 bases outside the gene matches. The CDR3 sequence: CASSPGTGLYEQYF. Here the CDR3 DNA reads TGTGCCAGTAGCCCCGGGACAGGGTTATACGAGCAGTACTTC.

CDR3 DNA: TGTGCCAGCAGTTTTTCCTCCCCAGGGTATGGCTACACCTTC. It codes for CASSFSSPGYGYTF. This chain uses TRBV28 with TRBJ1-2, with D possibly TRBD1 on 5 matching bases. The CDR3 totals 14 residues. Deletions cut 3 bases from V and 5 bases from J, with 13 bases between. CDR1 is MDHEN and CDR2 is SYDVKM in the germline V gene.

CDR3 DNA sequence: TGTGCCAGCAGTTTCTTAGGGACACGGAGCTACGAGCAGTACTTC. This translates into CASSFLGTRSYEQYF. The V gene is TRBV14, the J gene TRBJ2-7; the D gene is possibly TRBD1 (6 bases). The length of the CDR3 is 15 residues. V was shortened by 6 bases and J by 3 bases, with 18 bases between the two germline ends. Germline CDR1 reads SGHDN; CDR2 reads FVKESK.

The chain combines TRBV27 with TRBJ1-2; 7 nucleotides match TRBD1. Germline trimming cut 5 bases from V and 5 bases from J; bases unmatched to any gene: 8. CDR1 and CDR2 from the germline V gene are MNHEY and SMNVEV (reference sequence). The CDR3 has 14 residues. CDR3 coding DNA: TGTGCCAGCAGTCCGACCTCGACAGGGTATGGCTACACCTTC. Protein product: CASSPTSTGYGYTF.

The chain couples TRBV27 to TRBJ2-3; unclear D gene. The V gene lost 2 bases and the J gene lost 2 bases, with 5 bases spanning the gap. The germline CDR1 and CDR2 sequences are MNHEY and SMNVEV (reference sequence). The CDR3 runs 13 residues. CDR3 region: CASSLQITDTQYF. The CDR3 coding sequence is TGTGCCAGCAGTTTACAAATCACAGATACGCAGTATTTT.

V and J are TRBV2 and TRBJ2-6, with 7 bases identical to TRBD1. This CDR3 is 16 amino acids long. Germline V gives CDR1 SNHLY, CDR2 FYNNEI. J lost 0 bases, V lost 8 bases, and 7 bases had no gene match. The DNA for the CDR3 is TGTGCCAGCGGCGGACAGGCGGTCTCTGGGGCCAACGTCCTGACTTTC. Protein sequence: CASGGQAVSGANVLTF.

This chain links TRBV5-1 with TRBJ2-5, with 9 bases identical to TRBD2. This CDR3 region has 15 residues. Germline V lookup: CDR1 SGHRS, CDR2 YFSETQ. In DNA, the CDR3 is TGCCCCCGCAGCTCTGCGGGGGGGGGCCAAGAGACCCAGTACTTC. Translated: CPRSSAGGGQETQYF.

This rearrangement joins TRBV6-5 to TRBJ2-7; 8 bases map to TRBD1. With 5 bases clipped from V and 4 bases from J, the junction kept 7 bases outside the gene matches. The CDR3 has 14 residues. Germline V CDR1 and CDR2: MNHEY, SVGAGI. The DNA of the CDR3 is TGTGCCAGCAGTAGGTCAGGGGGCGCATACGAGCAGTACTTC. This encodes CASSRSGGAYEQYF.

The chain links TRBV11-2 to TRBJ1-2; D gene ambiguous. The V end lost 5 bases, the J end lost 3 bases, and 13 bases lay between the germline ends. There are 14 residues in the CDR3. CDR1 is SGHAT and CDR2 is FQNNGV in the germline V gene. Written as DNA, the CDR3 is TGTGCCAGCAGCCACCTACAGCTATACTATGGCTACACCTTC. Translated, it gives CASSHLQLYYGYTF.

V usage is TRBV5-1 and J usage is TRBJ1-5, with a possible D match to TRBD1 (6 bases). The CDR3 is 14 amino acids. The germline V gene has CDR1 SGHRS and CDR2 YFSETQ. V dropped 4 bases and J dropped 2 bases, with 10 bases sitting between them. The CDR3 protein is CASSAGDGNQPQHF. The CDR3 DNA reads as TGCGCCAGCAGCGCAGGGGATGGCAATCAGCCCCAGCATTTT.

J is TRBJ2-3 and V is TRBV5-6, with TRBD1 matching 9 bases. The CDR3 runs 16 residues. CDR1 is SGHDT and CDR2 is YYEEEE in the germline V gene. J lost 2 bases, V lost 4 bases, and 8 bases had no gene match. Written as DNA, the CDR3 is TGTGCCAGCAGCCTCCCGACAGGGGGTGCCACAGATACGCAGTATTTT. Protein: CASSLPTGGATDTQYF.

The rearrangement joins TRBV5-1 to TRBJ2-2, with 7 bases aligning to TRBD1. The length of the CDR3 is 15 residues. V shed 4 bases, J shed 3 bases, and the junction held 6 bases outside the gene matches. Germline CDR1 SGHRS, CDR2 YFSETQ. CDR3 residues: CASSLGTDYTGELFF. In DNA, the CDR3 is TGCGCCAGCAGCCTCGGGACAGACTACACCGGGGAGCTGTTTTTT.

The V and J genes are TRBV5-1 and TRBJ2-1; 10 bases align to TRBD2. This CDR3 is built from 15 residues. Germline V gives CDR1 SGHRS, CDR2 YFSETQ. The ends lost 4 bases at V and 7 bases at J; junction bases unmatched: 8. CDR3 sequence (DNA): TGCGCCAGCAGCAAAGCGGGGGGGCTCGGTAATGAGCAGTTCTTC. Its protein is CASSKAGGLGNEQFF.

This clone has a single count. The chain joins TRBV6-5 to TRBJ1-6, with D hard to call. Trimming took 1 base from V and 7 from J, leaving 11 bases between them. This CDR3 comprises 15 residues. CDR1 and CDR2 (germline): MNHEY, SVGAGI. CDR3 sequence (DNA): TGTGCCAGCAGTTACTTCGCGGGAAGCAATTCACCCCTCCACTTT. Translating gives CASSYFAGSNSPLHF.

V and J are TRBV6-2 or TRBV6-3 and TRBJ2-3; D is possibly TRBD2 (5 bases). Trimming removed 4 bases at V and 1 base at J, with 15 bases between. The CDR3 runs 16 residues. CDR1 is MNHEY and CDR2 is SVGEGT in the germline V gene. The CDR3 loop reads CASSLASLTRTDTQYF. The DNA for the CDR3 is TGTGCCAGCAGTTTGGCTAGCCTCACGCGCACAGATACGCAGTATTTT.

The chain carries TRBV21-1 and TRBJ1-1; TRBD1 is the table's D call, not checked against the DNA. TRBV21-1 is annotated as a pseudogene. This CDR3 has 15 residues. Here the CDR3 DNA reads TGTGCCAGCAGCCCCCGGGACAGGGGGCCCACTGAAGCTTTCTTT. Its protein is CASSPRDRGPTEAFF.

The chain joins TRBV2 to TRBJ1-5; 7 bases map to TRBD1. With 6 bases clipped from V and 2 bases from J, the junction kept 7 bases outside the gene matches. Looked up from germline, CDR1 is SNHLY and CDR2 is FYNNEI. CDR3 length equals 15 residues. CDR3 in DNA: TGTGCCAGCAGCGTTCAGGGGGTAGGCAATCAGCCCCAGCATTTT. It yields the protein CASSVQGVGNQPQHF. Full variable domain (outside the CDR3, taken from reference TRBV2 and TRBJ1-5): EPEVTQTPSHQVTQMGQEVILRCVPISNHLYFYWYRQILGQKVEFLVSFYNNEISEKSEIFDDQFSVERPDGSNFTLKIRSTKLEDSAMYFCASSVQGVGNQPQHFGDGTRLSIL.

This chain uses TRBV11-1 with TRBJ2-1, with 7 bases identical to TRBD1. Looked up from germline, CDR1 is SGHAT and CDR2 is FQDESV (reference sequence). The CDR3 loop spans 15 amino acids. V shed 5 bases, J shed 6 bases, and the junction held 10 bases outside the gene matches. The CDR3 sequence is CASSQGTEKFNEQFF. CDR3 in DNA: TGTGCCAGCAGCCAGGGGACAGAGAAATTCAATGAGCAGTTCTTC. Filled out from reference TRBV11-1 and TRBJ2-1, the complete variable domain reads EAEVAQSPRYKITEKSQAVAFWCDPISGHATLYWYRQILGQGPELLVQFQDESVVDDSQLPKDRFSAERLKGVDSTLKIQPAELGDSAMYLCASSQGTEKFNEQFFGPGTRLTVL.

This chain links TRBV28 with TRBJ1-3; 8 bases are shared with TRBD1. The CDR3 spans 13 residues. V lost 8 bases to trimming and J lost 1 base; unmatched junction nucleotides: 1. Germline CDR1 MDHEN, CDR2 SYDVKM. This CDR3 is CASWTGSGNTIYF. As DNA, the CDR3 is TGTGCCAGCTGGACAGGGTCTGGAAACACCATATATTTT.

V gene TRBV7-9 combines with J gene TRBJ1-1; 7 bases are a match to TRBD1. Germline values: CDR1 SEHNR, CDR2 FQNEAQ (reference sequence). V dropped 1 base and J dropped 5; count of bases not matched to a gene: 4. The CDR3 totals 14 residues. The CDR3 is CASSLGQGRTEAFF. The CDR3 coding sequence is TGTGCCAGCAGCTTAGGACAGGGAAGGACTGAAGCTTTCTTT.

V is TRBV27 and J is TRBJ1-5, with 9 bases fitting TRBD1. Unmatched junction bases numbered 4, after V lost 3 bases and J lost 7 bases. CDR1 and CDR2 from the germline V gene are MNHEY and SMNVEV (reference sequence). The CDR3 totals 14 residues. The CDR3 loop is CASSLTGGLQPQHF. The CDR3 coding sequence is TGTGCCAGCAGTTTGACAGGGGGATTACAGCCCCAGCATTTT.